The 19 T cell receptor beta chains below come from one sample, sequenced in a study of OX40 agonist ivuxolimab in advanced cancers. Libraries were prepared by immunoSEQ multiplex PCR; TCRdb keeps only in-frame clonotypes and omits some of them. The repertoire has 75,000 to 90,000 clones, approximately 84% of them found once; the top ten carry 7.3%. The source was CD4+ or CD8+ T cells sorted from blood, collected in a trial of the OX40 agonist ivuxolimab. The receptor source for this set is an adult with an advanced solid tumor such as melanoma, head and neck, liver or kidney cancer.

This rearrangement joins TRBV7-9 to TRBJ1-4, with D possibly matching TRBD1 (5 bases). Trimming stripped 2 bases from V and 5 bases from J, with 12 bases between. The CDR3 sequence is 15 residues long. The germline gives CDR1 SEHNR, CDR2 FQNEAQ (reference sequence). CDR3 in DNA: TGTGCCAGCAGCTTAACTACAAACAGGAATGAAAAACTGTTTTTT. Encoded protein: CASSLTTNRNEKLFF.

The chain combines TRBV29-1 with TRBJ1-2, with a tentative D call TRBD1 (6 bases). Trimming removed 6 bases from V and 7 bases from J, with 15 bases in between. The CDR3 is 12 residues long. Germline CDR1 and CDR2: SQVTM and ANQGSEA. The chain's CDR3 is CSVRTEGLGYTF. CDR3 DNA sequence: TGCAGCGTAAGGACAGAAGGTCTTGGCTACACCTTC.

The rearrangement joins TRBV6-5 to TRBJ1-6; TRBD1 aligns across 8 bases. Germline loops: CDR1 MNHEY, CDR2 SVGAGI. The CDR3 is made up of 15 amino acids. Trimming cost V 4 bases and J 6 bases; bases outside gene matches: 5. As DNA, the CDR3 is TGTGCCAGCAGTTCCCGGACAGGGACTAATTCACCCCTCCACTTT. Translating gives CASSSRTGTNSPLHF.

This CDR3 is CASSLDFGLSPLHF. The CDR3 region has the DNA TGTGCCAGCAGCTTAGACTTCGGGCTTTCACCCCTCCACTTT. The chain uses TRBV7-9 and TRBJ1-6; D unclear. This CDR3 contains 14 residues. Trimming pared 1 base from V and 9 bases from J, leaving 10 bases between. The germline gives CDR1 SEHNR, CDR2 FQNEAQ (reference sequence).

This clone came up a few times. V usage is TRBV7-2 and J usage is TRBJ2-3; the match to TRBD2 covers 10 bases. CDR3 length: 17 residues. V shed 5 bases and J 0 bases; nucleotides not matched to a gene: 8. Per the germline V gene, CDR1 is SGHTA and CDR2 is FQGNSA. The CDR3 DNA reads as TGTGCCAGCAGCCAGATAGGGACTAGCGCGAGCACAGATACGCAGTATTTT. It encodes CASSQIGTSASTDTQYF.

This clone was counted only a few times. The chain recombines TRBV5-1 with TRBJ2-5; TRBD1 or TRBD2 may be the D gene (5 bases each). The CDR3 contains 15 residues. V lost 0 bases and J lost 5, with 14 bases in between. Per the germline V gene, CDR1 is SGHRS and CDR2 is YFSETQ. CDR3 residues: CASSLGGTGRETQYF. For the CDR3, the DNA is TGCGCCAGCAGCTTGGGGGGAACGGGACGCGAGACCCAGTACTTC. Filled out from reference TRBV5-1 and TRBJ2-5, the complete variable domain reads KAGVTQTPRYLIKTRGQQVTLSCSPISGHRSVSWYQQTPGQGLQFLFEYFSETQRNKGNFPGRFSGRQFSNSRSEMNVSTLELGDSALYLCASSLGGTGRETQYFGPGTRLLVL.

V and J are TRBV19 and TRBJ1-1, with D perhaps matching TRBD1 (6 bases). V dropped 4 bases and J dropped 1 base, with 10 bases sitting between them. The germline V gene encodes CDR1 LNHDA and CDR2 SQIVND (reference sequence). This CDR3 has 14 residues. The CDR3 sequence: CASSRGAWNTEAFF. DNA for the CDR3: TGTGCCAGTAGTAGGGGGGCCTGGAACACTGAAGCTTTCTTT.

The V call is TRBV4-2, the J call TRBJ2-3; a weak D match, TRBD2 (5 bases). Trimming cost V 5 bases and J 7 bases, with 16 bases left between them. The CDR3 loop spans 14 amino acids. Germline lookup yields CDR1 LGHNA and CDR2 YNFKEQ. The CDR3 region has the DNA TGTGCCAGCAGCGAGCGGACCCTTCCCTATACGCAGTATTTT. Its translation: CASSERTLPYTQYF.

The CDR3: CASSLTGASGELFF. The CDR3 DNA is TGCGCCAGCAGCTTGACAGGGGCGAGCGGGGAGCTGTTTTTT. The rearrangement uses TRBV5-1 and TRBJ2-2; 7 bases are a match to TRBD1. Germline trimming cut 1 base from V and 7 bases from J; bases unmatched to any gene: 4. Germline assignment: CDR1 SGHRS and CDR2 YFSETQ. This CDR3 has 14 amino acids.

J is TRBJ2-2 and V is TRBV4-2; 7 positions match TRBD1. The CDR3 covers 15 residues. CDR1 LGHNA and CDR2 YNFKEQ come from the germline V gene. The V gene end was trimmed by 5 bases and the J gene end by 3 bases; junction bases not matched to a gene: 6. As DNA, the CDR3 is TGTGCCAGCAGCGTATATACAGGGGACACCGGGGAGCTGTTTTTT. Translation gives CASSVYTGDTGELFF.

V and J are TRBV6-5 and TRBJ1-2; a weak D match, TRBD1 (5 bases). The CDR3 totals 15 residues. Germline CDR1 MNHEY, CDR2 SVGAGI. V shed 0 bases and J shed 4 bases, with 12 bases lying between them. The DNA of the CDR3 is TGTGCCAGCAGTTACTCTCCCGGGACCCTCTATGGCTACACCTTC. This gives the protein CASSYSPGTLYGYTF.

The genes are TRBV9 and TRBJ1-2, with D possibly matching TRBD1 (5 bases). This CDR3 is built from 14 residues. The germline V gene encodes CDR1 SGDLS and CDR2 YYNGEE. V was clipped by 2 bases and J by 5 bases, with 13 bases between them. CDR3 DNA sequence: TGTGCCAGCAGCGTGGACACGGACCATTATGGCTACACCTTC. Encoded protein: CASSVDTDHYGYTF.

This clone came up once. The chain is built from TRBV28 and TRBJ1-2; possibly TRBD1 for D (6 bases). Germline CDR1 MDHEN, CDR2 SYDVKM. Trimming stripped 5 bases from V and 3 bases from J, with 13 bases between. The CDR3 totals 14 residues. The CDR3 region is CASSPPTGYYGYTF. In nucleotides, the CDR3 is TGTGCCAGCAGTCCCCCTACAGGGTACTATGGCTACACCTTC.

The genes are TRBV19 and TRBJ2-7, with D perhaps matching TRBD1 (6 bases). The V gene's germline CDR1 is LNHDA and CDR2 SQIVND (reference sequence). V was clipped by 5 bases and J by 0 bases, with 14 bases between them. The CDR3 extends over 15 amino acids. This CDR3 reads CASSVQGQGSYEQYF. The CDR3, as DNA: TGTGCCAGTAGTGTACAGGGTCAAGGCTCCTACGAGCAGTACTTC.

The rearrangement joins TRBV6-6 to TRBJ2-7, with D perhaps TRBD2 (6 bases). The CDR3 totals 14 residues. The germline V gene has CDR1 MNHNY and CDR2 SVGAGI (reference sequence). The V end was cut by 2 bases, the J end by 2 bases, with 10 bases between. The CDR3 spells CASSYSGGTYEQYF. CDR3 nucleotide sequence: TGTGCCAGCAGTTACAGTGGCGGGACCTACGAGCAGTACTTC.

The CDR3 spells CASSQDLAASTDTQYF. The CDR3 coding sequence is TGCGCCAGCAGCCAAGACCTAGCGGCTAGCACAGATACGCAGTATTTT. The chain has TRBV4-1 and TRBJ2-3; 7 nucleotides match TRBD2. V dropped 0 bases and J dropped 0; count of bases not matched to a gene: 3. The CDR3 runs 16 residues. Germline lookup yields CDR1 MGHRA and CDR2 YSYEKL.

The V and J genes are TRBV19 and TRBJ2-1; TRBD2 matches 10 bases. The trim removed 8 bases at V and 0 bases at J, leaving 16 bases unmatched. The CDR3 length is 19 residues. The V gene's germline CDR1 is LNHDA and CDR2 SQIVND (reference sequence). CDR3 protein: CASRRAASGSFSSYNEQFF. DNA of the CDR3: TGTGCCAGTCGGCGGGCGGCTAGCGGGAGTTTTAGCTCCTACAATGAGCAGTTCTTC.

This clone was observed a single time. The V call is TRBV7-9, the J call TRBJ2-7, with TRBD2 matching over 7 bases. The CDR3 consists of 13 residues. Germline loops: CDR1 SEHNR, CDR2 FQNEAQ (reference sequence). With V trimmed by 4 bases and J by 5 bases, 5 bases remained unmatched. The CDR3 DNA sequence: TGTGCCAGCAGCTCCTCGGGAGGCGACGAGCAGTACTTC. It codes for CASSSSGGDEQYF.

The CDR3 sequence: CASLVGTEAFF. CDR3 DNA sequence: TGTGCCAGCTTGGTAGGCACTGAAGCTTTCTTT. This chain links TRBV19 with TRBJ1-1; unclear D gene. The germline V and J ends were trimmed by 9 bases and 4 bases, with 9 bases remaining between them. CDR1 is LNHDA and CDR2 is SQIVND in the germline V gene (reference sequence). The CDR3 is made up of 11 amino acids.